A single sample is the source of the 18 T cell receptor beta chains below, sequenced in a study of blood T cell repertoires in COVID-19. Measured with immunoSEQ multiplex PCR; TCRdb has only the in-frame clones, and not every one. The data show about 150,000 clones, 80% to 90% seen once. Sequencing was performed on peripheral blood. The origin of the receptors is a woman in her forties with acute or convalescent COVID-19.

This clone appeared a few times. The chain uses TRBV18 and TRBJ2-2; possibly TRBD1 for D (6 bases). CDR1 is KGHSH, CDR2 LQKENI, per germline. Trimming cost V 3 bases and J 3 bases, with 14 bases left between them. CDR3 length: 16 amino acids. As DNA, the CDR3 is TGTGCCAGCTCACCCGATTGGGACACCGACACCGGGGAGCTGTTTTTT. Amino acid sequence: CASSPDWDTDTGELFF.

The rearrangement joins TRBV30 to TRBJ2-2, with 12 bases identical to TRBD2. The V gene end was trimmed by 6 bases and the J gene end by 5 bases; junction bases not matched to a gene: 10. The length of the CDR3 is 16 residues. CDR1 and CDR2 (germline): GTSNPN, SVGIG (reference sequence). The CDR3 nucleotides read TGTGCCTGTAAGACTAGCGGGAGTTCGGTGACCGGGGAGCTGTTTTTT. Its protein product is CACKTSGSSVTGELFF. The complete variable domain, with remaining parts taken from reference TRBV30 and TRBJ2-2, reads SQTIHQWPATLVQPVGSPLSLECTVEGTSNPNLYWYRQAAGRGLQLLFYSVGIGQISSEVPQNLSASRPQDRQFILSSKKLLLSDSGFYLCACKTSGSSVTGELFFGEGSRLTVL.

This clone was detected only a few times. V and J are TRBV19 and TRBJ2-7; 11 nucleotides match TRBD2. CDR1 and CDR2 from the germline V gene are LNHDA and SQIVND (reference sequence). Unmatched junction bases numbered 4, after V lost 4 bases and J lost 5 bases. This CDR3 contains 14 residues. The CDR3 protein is CASSTLAGVNEQYF. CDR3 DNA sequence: TGTGCCAGTAGTACACTAGCGGGAGTAAACGAGCAGTACTTC.

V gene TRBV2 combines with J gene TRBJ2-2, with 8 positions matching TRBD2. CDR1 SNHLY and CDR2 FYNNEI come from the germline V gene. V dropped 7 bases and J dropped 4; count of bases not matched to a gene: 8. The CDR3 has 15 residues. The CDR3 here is CASTAREGSTGELFF. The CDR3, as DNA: TGTGCCAGCACCGCTCGGGAGGGGAGCACCGGGGAGCTGTTTTTT.

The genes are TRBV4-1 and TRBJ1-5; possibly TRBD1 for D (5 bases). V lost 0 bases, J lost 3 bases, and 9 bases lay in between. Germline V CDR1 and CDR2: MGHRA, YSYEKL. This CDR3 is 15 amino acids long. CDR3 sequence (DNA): TGCGCCAGCAGCCAAGATGACAGATACAATCAGCCCCAGCATTTT. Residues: CASSQDDRYNQPQHF.

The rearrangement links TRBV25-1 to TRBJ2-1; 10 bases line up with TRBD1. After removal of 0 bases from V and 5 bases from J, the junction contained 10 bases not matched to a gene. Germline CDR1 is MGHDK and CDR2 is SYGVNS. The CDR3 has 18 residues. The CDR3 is CASSEYPIDRGRNNEQFF. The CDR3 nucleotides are TGTGCCAGCAGTGAATACCCAATTGACAGGGGGCGAAACAATGAGCAGTTCTTC.

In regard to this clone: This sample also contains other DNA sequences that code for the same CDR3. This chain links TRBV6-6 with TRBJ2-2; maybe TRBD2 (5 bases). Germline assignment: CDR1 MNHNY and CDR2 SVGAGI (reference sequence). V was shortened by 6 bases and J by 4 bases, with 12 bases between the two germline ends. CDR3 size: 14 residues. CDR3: CASSPGGPTGELFF. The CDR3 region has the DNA TGTGCCAGCAGCCCTGGCGGGCCCACCGGGGAGCTGTTTTTT.

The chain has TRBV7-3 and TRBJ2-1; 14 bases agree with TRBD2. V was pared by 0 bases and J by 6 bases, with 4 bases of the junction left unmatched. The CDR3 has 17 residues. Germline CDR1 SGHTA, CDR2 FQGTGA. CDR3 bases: TGTGCCAGCAGCTTAACCTACGGACTAGCGGGGGGCAATGAGCAGTTCTTC. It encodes CASSLTYGLAGGNEQFF.

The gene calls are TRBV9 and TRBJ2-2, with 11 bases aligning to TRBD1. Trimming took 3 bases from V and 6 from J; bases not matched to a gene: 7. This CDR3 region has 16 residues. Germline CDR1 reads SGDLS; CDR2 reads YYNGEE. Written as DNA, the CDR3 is TGTGCCAGCAGCGCGCGGACAGGGGGCTATTCCGGGGAGCTGTTTTTT. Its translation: CASSARTGGYSGELFF.

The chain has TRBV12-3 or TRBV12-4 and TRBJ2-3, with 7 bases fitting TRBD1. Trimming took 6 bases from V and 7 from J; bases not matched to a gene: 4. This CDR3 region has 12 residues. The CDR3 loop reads CASRTGMNTQYF. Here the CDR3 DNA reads TGTGCCAGCAGGACAGGGATGAATACGCAGTATTTT.

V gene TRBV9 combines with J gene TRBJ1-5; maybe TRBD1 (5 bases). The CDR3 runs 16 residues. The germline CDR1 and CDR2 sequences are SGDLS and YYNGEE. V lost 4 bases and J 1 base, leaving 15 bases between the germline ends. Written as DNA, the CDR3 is TGTGCCAGCAGCTCCGGGGGGGGTGGGAGCAATCAGCCCCAGCATTTT. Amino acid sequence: CASSSGGGGSNQPQHF.

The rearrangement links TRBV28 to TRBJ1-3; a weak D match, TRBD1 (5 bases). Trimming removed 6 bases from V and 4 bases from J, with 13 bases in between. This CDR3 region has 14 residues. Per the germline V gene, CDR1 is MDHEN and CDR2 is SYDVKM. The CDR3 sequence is CASRAGRPGNTIYF. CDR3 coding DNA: TGTGCCAGCAGGGCAGGGCGACCCGGAAACACCATATATTTT. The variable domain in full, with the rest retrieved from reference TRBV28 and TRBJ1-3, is DVKVTQSSRYLVKRTGEKVFLECVQDMDHENMFWYRQDPGLGLRLIYFSYDVKMKEKGDIPEGYSVSREKKERFSLILESASTNQTSMYLCASRAGRPGNTIYFGEGSWLTVV.

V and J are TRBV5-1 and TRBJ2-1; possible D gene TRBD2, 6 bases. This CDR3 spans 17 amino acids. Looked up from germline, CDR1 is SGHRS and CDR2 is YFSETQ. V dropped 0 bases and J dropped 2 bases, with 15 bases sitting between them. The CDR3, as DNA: TGCGCCAGCAGCTTGGGGGTGGCGGGACGGGCCTACAATGAGCAGTTCTTC. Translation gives CASSLGVAGRAYNEQFF.

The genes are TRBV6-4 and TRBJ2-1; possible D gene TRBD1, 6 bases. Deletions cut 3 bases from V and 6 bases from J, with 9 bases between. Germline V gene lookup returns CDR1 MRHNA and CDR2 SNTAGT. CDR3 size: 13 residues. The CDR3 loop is CASSEAGVNEQFF. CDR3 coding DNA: TGTGCCAGCAGTGAGGCAGGGGTCAATGAGCAGTTCTTC.

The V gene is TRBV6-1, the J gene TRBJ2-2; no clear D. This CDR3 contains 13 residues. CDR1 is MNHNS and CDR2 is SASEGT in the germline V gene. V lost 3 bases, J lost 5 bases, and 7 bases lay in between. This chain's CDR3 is CASSDRSTGELFF. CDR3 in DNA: TGTGCCAGCAGTGACAGGTCGACCGGGGAGCTGTTTTTT.

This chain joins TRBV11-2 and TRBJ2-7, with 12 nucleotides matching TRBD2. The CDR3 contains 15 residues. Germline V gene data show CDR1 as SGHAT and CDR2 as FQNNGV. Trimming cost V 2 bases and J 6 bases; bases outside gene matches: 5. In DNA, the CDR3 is TGTGCCAGCAGCTTACTAGCGGGGGGGCCAAGCGAGCAGTACTTC. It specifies CASSLLAGGPSEQYF.

CDR3 in DNA: TGTGCTAGCGGAAGGGGACAAAATAGCAATCAGCCCCAGCATTTT. Amino acid sequence: CASGRGQNSNQPQHF. This sequence joins TRBV2 and TRBJ1-5; D is perhaps TRBD1 (6 bases). The CDR3 length is 15 residues. Germline lookup yields CDR1 SNHLY and CDR2 FYNNEI. Full variable domain (rest looked up from reference TRBV2 and TRBJ1-5): EPEVTQTPSHQVTQMGQEVILRCVPISNHLYFYWYRQILGQKVEFLVSFYNNEISEKSEIFDDQFSVERPDGSNFTLKIRSTKLEDSAMYFCASGRGQNSNQPQHFGDGTRLSIL.

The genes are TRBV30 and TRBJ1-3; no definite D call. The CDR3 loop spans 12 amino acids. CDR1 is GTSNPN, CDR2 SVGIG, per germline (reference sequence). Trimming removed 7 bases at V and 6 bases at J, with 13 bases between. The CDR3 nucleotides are TGTGCCTCCCTAATTGGTGAAAACACCATATATTTT. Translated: CASLIGENTIYF.